Below, 8 T cell receptor beta chains from the same sample are listed, as sequenced in a study of regulatory T cells in long-lasting Graves disease. The time point was: persistent/refractory GD, antithyroid drugs over 5 years with positive TRAb. Isolated PBMC RNA provided the starting material for the TCR library. For TCR beta, libraries came from iRepertoire HTBI primers and Arm-PCR of CDR3 regions. TCRdb reprocessed the multiplex PCR reads via MiXCR and lists one record per CDR3 protein. The sample records about 470,000 distinct CDR3 sequences, less than 25% being singletons. Source: peripheral blood mononuclear cells (PBMCs), taken when the disease was refractory, from a patient treated with antithyroid drugs. These receptor sequences come from a female donor with Graves disease.

This clonotype has a handful of counts. This chain uses TRBV27 with TRBJ2-1, with 10 bases that match TRBD2. This CDR3 is built from 16 residues. Germline lookup yields CDR1 MNHEY and CDR2 SMNVEV (reference sequence). The J segment lost 3 bases and the V segment lost 4 bases, leaving 6 bases of the junction unmatched. For the CDR3, the DNA is TGTGCCAGCAGTTCCATGACTAGCGGGCACTACAATGAGCAGTTCTTC. This encodes CASSSMTSGHYNEQFF.

Remarks on this clonotype: Only one base separates this from a far larger clonotype, so it likely reflects a read error. The rearrangement joins TRBV6-2 or TRBV6-3 to TRBJ2-5; D unclear. Germline CDR1 reads MNHEY; CDR2 reads SVGEGT. Trimming took off 6 bases at V and 9 bases at J, with 14 bases between the two ends. The CDR3 is 12 amino acids. CDR3 DNA: TGTGCCAGCAGCTCCACCGCCCCGGCCCAGTACTTC. Residues: CASSSTAPAQYF.

The chain has TRBV19 and TRBJ1-4, with TRBD1 identical over 9 bases. The length of the CDR3 is 16 residues. Germline values: CDR1 LNHDA, CDR2 SQIVND (reference sequence). J was trimmed by 8 bases and V by 7 bases; bases with no gene match: 14. CDR3 DNA sequence: TGTGCCAGTACCATTCCCGCGGACAGGGGCGACGAAAAACTGTTTTTT. Its translation is CASTIPADRGDEKLFF.

The rearrangement joins TRBV6-1 to TRBJ1-3; weak D call: TRBD1 (5 bases). This CDR3 has 14 amino acids. Germline CDR1 and CDR2: MNHNS and SASEGT. V was pared by 6 bases and J by 0 bases, with 9 bases between. The CDR3 nucleotides are TGTGCCAGCAGCCGGAGGGGCTCTGGAAACACCATATATTTT. As protein: CASSRRGSGNTIYF.

The rearrangement uses TRBV4-3 and TRBJ2-7, with no clear D. CDR1 and CDR2 (germline): LGHNA, YSLEER. The CDR3 is 15 amino acids. V was trimmed by 1 base and J by 1 base, leaving 11 bases between them. CDR3: CASSQGSSKSYEQYF. The DNA of the CDR3 is TGCGCCAGCAGCCAAGGAAGCTCTAAGTCCTACGAGCAGTACTTC.

In its sample, this clonotype was seen many times. V usage is TRBV20-1 and J usage is TRBJ2-5; the match to TRBD2 covers 12 bases. V trimming: 5 bases; J trimming: 5 bases; junction bases outside the gene matches: 12. Germline V gene lookup returns CDR1 DFQATT and CDR2 SNEGSKA (reference sequence). The CDR3 runs to 16 residues. Written as DNA, the CDR3 is TGCAGTGCTCTAGGGACTAGCGGGCGGTCCGTGGAGACCCAGTACTTC. Amino acids: CSALGTSGRSVETQYF.

This clonotype was observed at least ten times. The chain joins TRBV12-3 or TRBV12-4 to TRBJ1-1; tentatively, D is TRBD1 (6 bases). The CDR3 length is 15 residues. V lost 0 bases, J lost 2 bases, and 10 bases lay in between. CDR3 residues: CASSLAGQINTEAFF. In nucleotides, the CDR3 is TGTGCCAGCAGTTTAGCGGGACAAATTAACACTGAAGCTTTCTTT.

In this sample, this clonotype turned up many times. The chain couples TRBV12-3 or TRBV12-4 to TRBJ1-1; D uncertain. V was clipped by 0 bases and J by 7 bases, with 6 bases between them. The CDR3 consists of 12 residues. This CDR3 is CASSLAGIEAFF. The DNA for the CDR3 is TGTGCCAGCAGTTTAGCAGGGATTGAAGCTTTCTTT.